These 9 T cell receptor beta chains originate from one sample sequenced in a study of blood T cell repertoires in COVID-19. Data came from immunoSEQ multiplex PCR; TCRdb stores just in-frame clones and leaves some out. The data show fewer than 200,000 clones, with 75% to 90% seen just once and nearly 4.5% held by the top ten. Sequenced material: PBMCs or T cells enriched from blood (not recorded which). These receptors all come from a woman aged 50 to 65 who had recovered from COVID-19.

The CDR3 protein is CASSERMGKLFF. The DNA for the CDR3 is TGTGCCAGCAGTGAGAGGATGGGAAAACTGTTTTTT. J is TRBJ1-4 and V is TRBV6-2 or TRBV6-3; D is uncertain. CDR3 length: 12 amino acids. The germline V and J ends were trimmed by 5 bases and 10 bases, with 11 bases remaining between them. Germline V gene data show CDR1 as MNHEY and CDR2 as SVGEGT.

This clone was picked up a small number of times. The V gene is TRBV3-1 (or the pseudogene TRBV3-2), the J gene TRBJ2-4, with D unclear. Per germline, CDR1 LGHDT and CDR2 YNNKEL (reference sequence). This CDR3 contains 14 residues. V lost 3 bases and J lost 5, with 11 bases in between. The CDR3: CASSHRRRENIQYF. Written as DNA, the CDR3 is TGTGCCAGCAGCCACCGAAGGAGAGAAAACATTCAGTACTTC.

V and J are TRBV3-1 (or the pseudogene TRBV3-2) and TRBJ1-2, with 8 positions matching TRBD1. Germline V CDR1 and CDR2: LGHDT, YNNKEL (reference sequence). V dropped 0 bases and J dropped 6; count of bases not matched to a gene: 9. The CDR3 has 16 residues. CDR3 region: CASSQDSGQGKNGYTF. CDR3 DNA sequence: TGTGCCAGCAGCCAAGATTCCGGACAGGGAAAGAATGGCTACACCTTC.

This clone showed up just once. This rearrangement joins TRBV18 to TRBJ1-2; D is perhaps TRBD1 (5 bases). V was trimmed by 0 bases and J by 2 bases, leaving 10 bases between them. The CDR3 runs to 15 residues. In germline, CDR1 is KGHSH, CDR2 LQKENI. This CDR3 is CASSPPGQGNYGYTF. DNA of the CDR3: TGTGCCAGCTCACCACCGGGCCAGGGCAACTATGGCTACACCTTC.

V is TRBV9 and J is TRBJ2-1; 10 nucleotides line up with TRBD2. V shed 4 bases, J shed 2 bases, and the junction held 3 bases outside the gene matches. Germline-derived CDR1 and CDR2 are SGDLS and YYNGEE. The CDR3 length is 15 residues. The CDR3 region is CASSPSGGAYNEQFF. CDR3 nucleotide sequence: TGTGCCAGCAGCCCCAGCGGGGGGGCCTACAATGAGCAGTTCTTC.

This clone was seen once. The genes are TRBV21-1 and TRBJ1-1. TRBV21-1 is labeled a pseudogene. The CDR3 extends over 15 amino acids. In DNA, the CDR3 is TGTGCCAGCAGAAGTACAGGGAGGGCGATCCTCGAAGCTTTCTTT. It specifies CASRSTGRAILEAFF.

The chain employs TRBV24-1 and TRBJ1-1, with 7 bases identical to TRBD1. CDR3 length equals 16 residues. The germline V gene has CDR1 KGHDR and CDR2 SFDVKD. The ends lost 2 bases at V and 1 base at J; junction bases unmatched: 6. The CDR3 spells CATSDSQGVGNTEAFF. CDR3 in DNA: TGTGCCACCAGTGATTCCCAGGGGGTCGGGAACACTGAAGCTTTCTTT.

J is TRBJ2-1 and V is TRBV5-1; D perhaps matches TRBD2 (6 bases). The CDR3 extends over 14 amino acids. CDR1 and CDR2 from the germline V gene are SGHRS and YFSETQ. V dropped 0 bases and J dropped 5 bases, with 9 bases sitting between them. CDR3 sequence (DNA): TGCGCCAGCAGCTTGGGCGGGGAGAACAATGAGCAGTTCTTC. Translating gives CASSLGGENNEQFF.

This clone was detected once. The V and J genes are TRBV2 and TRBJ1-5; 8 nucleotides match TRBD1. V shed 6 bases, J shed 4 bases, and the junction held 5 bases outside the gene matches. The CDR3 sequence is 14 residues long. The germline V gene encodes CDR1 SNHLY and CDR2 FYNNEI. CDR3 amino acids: CASRGDRGNQPQHF. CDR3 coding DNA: TGTGCCAGCAGAGGCGACAGGGGAAATCAGCCCCAGCATTTT.